The 19 T cell receptor beta chains presented below share a single source sample, sequenced in a study of T cells in women clearing cervical HPV infection. Sequenced by immunoSEQ multiplex PCR; TCRdb stores in-frame clones only, minus some. This sample's table has roughly 48,000 clones. Sample: blood buffy coat. Receptors originate from a woman aged 18-69 years with a cervical HPV16 infection that either progressed to CIN3+ or cleared (not recorded which).

About this clone itself: The read is 3 residues too short to cover the CDR3 end, so that end is filled in from the germline J gene. V usage is TRBV7-6 and J usage is TRBJ1-5; TRBD1 matches 8 bases. The CDR3 runs 18 residues. Losses at the gene ends were 9 bases for V and 2 bases for J; bases not matched to a gene: 18. Germline V lookup: CDR1 SGHVS, CDR2 FNYEAQ. CDR3 sequence reads: CARGRAPAAGGGNQPQHF. The sequenced CDR3 bases are TGTGCCAGGGGAAGAGCCCCCGCCGCAGGGGGCGGCAATCAGCCC.

Comment on this clone: Read coverage stops 3 residues before the CDR3 terminus; the germline J gene supplies the remainder. This chain links TRBV11-2 with TRBJ2-7, with TRBD1 matching over 8 bases. The CDR3 is 13 residues long. Per germline, CDR1 SGHAT and CDR2 FQNNGV. V shed 7 bases and J 3 bases; nucleotides not matched to a gene: 5. CDR3 bases read: TGTGCCAGCATCCAGACAGGGGACTACGAG. It codes for CASIQTGDYE. The entire CDR3 sequence reads CASIQTGDYEQYF.

Worth noting for this clone: Read coverage stops 3 residues before the CDR3 terminus; the germline J gene supplies the remainder. The rearrangement joins TRBV20-1 to TRBJ1-5, with a tentative D call TRBD1 (6 bases). Trimming shortened V by 0 bases and J by 3 bases, and 18 bases separated the two germline ends. Germline assignment: CDR1 DFQATT and CDR2 SNEGSKA (reference sequence). The CDR3 consists of 17 residues. Partial CDR3 DNA: TGCAGTGCTAGAGATTCGTCAGGGGCTCGGTTCAATCAGCCC. Its translation: CSARDSSGARFNQP. The complete CDR3 reads CSARDSSGARFNQPQHF.

CDR3 region: CASSPNSLFNEKLFF. The DNA read from the CDR3 is TGTGCCAGCAGCCCTAACAGCCTATTTAATGAAAAA. The V and J genes are TRBV3-1 (or the pseudogene TRBV3-2) and TRBJ1-4; D not resolved. The CDR3 end lies 3 residues beyond the end of the read and is filled in from the germline J gene. The CDR3 is 15 residues long. From germline, CDR1 is LGHDT and CDR2 YNNKEL (reference sequence). Trimming left V 4 bases short and J 4 bases short, with 13 bases between.

Worth noting for this clone: The read halts 3 residues ahead of the CDR3 end, with the missing end drawn from the germline J gene. The chain uses TRBV2 and TRBJ2-2; possibly TRBD2 for D (5 bases). With 3 bases removed from V and 4 bases from J, the gap between germline ends came to 21 bases. The germline V gene encodes CDR1 SNHLY and CDR2 FYNNEI. This CDR3 contains 18 residues. CDR3 protein: CASSEAASSARVTGELFF. The covered CDR3 bases are TGTGCCAGCAGTGAGGCCGCGAGCTCGGCGAGGGTCACCGGGGAG.

Of note for this clone: The read is 3 residues too short to cover the CDR3 end, so that end is filled in from the germline J gene. V is TRBV5-4 and J is TRBJ2-5; 8 bases are shared with TRBD2. The CDR3 extends over 15 amino acids. V gave up 0 bases and J gave up 5 bases; unmatched junction bases: 6. CDR1 and CDR2 (germline): SGHNT, YYREEE (reference sequence). CDR3 region: CASSLEGGGLETQYF. The sequenced CDR3 bases are TGTGCCAGCAGCTTGGAGGGCGGGGGGCTCGAGACC. Combining the CDR3 with reference TRBV5-4 and TRBJ2-5 gives the whole variable domain ETGVTQSPTHLIKTRGQQVTLRCSSQSGHNTVSWYQQALGQGPQFIFQYYREEENGRGNFPPRFSGLQFPNYSSELNVNALELDDSALYLCASSLEGGGLETQYFGPGTRLLVL.

In the case of this clone: The read gets to within 3 residues of the CDR3 end, and the germline J gene fills in the rest. The chain combines TRBV5-1 with TRBJ1-1; 9 nucleotides match TRBD1. CDR3 length: 13 amino acids. The V and J ends lost 7 bases and 5 bases, in that order; junction bases with no gene match: 6. Germline CDR1 and CDR2: SGHRS and YFSETQ. The CDR3 loop reads CASGGQGRTEAFF. CDR3 bases read: TGCGCCAGCGGGGGACAGGGAAGGACTGAA.

In regard to this clone: The CDR3 end is not reached by the read, which stops 3 residues before it; the germline J gene fills it in. V gene TRBV28 combines with J gene TRBJ2-7; TRBD1 agrees at 8 bases. Germline CDR1 MDHEN, CDR2 SYDVKM. V lost 1 base, J lost 6 bases, and 11 bases stayed unmatched. This CDR3 has 16 residues. Incomplete CDR3 DNA: TGTGCCAGCAGTTTATTAGGACAGGGTGGGGATCGCGAG. Amino acid sequence: CASSLLGQGGDRE. The full-length CDR3 reads as CASSLLGQGGDREQYF.

Comments on this clone: The read gets to within 3 residues of the CDR3 end, and the germline J gene fills in the rest. V is TRBV5-6 and J is TRBJ2-3; D remains unclear. Looked up from germline, CDR1 is SGHDT and CDR2 is YYEEEE. Trimming removed 3 bases from V and 4 bases from J, with 9 bases in between. The CDR3 runs 13 residues. The CDR3 sequence is CASSSNFPDTQYF. The part of the CDR3 DNA that was read is TGTGCCAGCAGCTCAAACTTTCCAGATACG.

CDR3 protein: CAWSPTGSYGYTF. The sequenced CDR3 bases are TGTGCCTGGAGCCCGACAGGGTCCTATGGC. This chain uses TRBV30 with TRBJ1-2; 7 bases align to TRBD1. The sequenced fragment ends 3 residues before the CDR3 boundary, so the rest is inferred from the germline J gene. Germline V gene lookup returns CDR1 GTSNPN and CDR2 SVGIG (reference sequence). V trimming: 3 bases; J trimming: 4 bases; junction bases outside the gene matches: 5. CDR3 length equals 13 residues.

With respect to this clone: The CDR3 extends 3 residues past the end of the read, so its final part is completed from the germline J gene. J is TRBJ2-3 and V is TRBV18; TRBD1 might be the D (5 bases). The CDR3 is made up of 15 amino acids. Germline values: CDR1 KGHSH, CDR2 LQKENI. The V gene lost 3 bases and the J gene lost 4 bases, with 14 bases spanning the gap. CDR3 DNA (partial): TGTGCCAGCTCACCCCTCAGGGTTCGCGCAGATACG. It encodes CASSPLRVRADT. The whole CDR3 sequence is CASSPLRVRADTQYF.

Worth noting for this clone: The missing CDR3 end, 3 residues past where the read stops, is filled in from the germline J gene. The J gene is TRBJ1-5, the V gene TRBV19; 7 nucleotides align to TRBD1. The CDR3 loop spans 16 amino acids. The germline gives CDR1 LNHDA, CDR2 SQIVND (reference sequence). V shed 5 bases and J 7 bases; nucleotides not matched to a gene: 14. The CDR3 DNA, read in part, is TGTGCCAGTAGTCAGCAGGAAGGAGGGACAGCGCAGCCC. Its protein product is CASSQQEGGTAQP. The entire CDR3 protein reads CASSQQEGGTAQPQHF.

Points on this clone: The sequence runs out 3 residues before the end of the CDR3; the remainder is reconstructed from the germline J gene. The chain uses TRBV7-8 and TRBJ2-7; 7 nucleotides match TRBD1. The CDR3 loop spans 16 amino acids. Germline loops: CDR1 SGHVS, CDR2 FQNEAQ. The junction had 9 bases not matched to a gene; V was cut back by 1 base and J by 3 bases. CDR3 loop: CASSLDFPQGVYEQYF. The CDR3 DNA, read in part, is TGTGCCAGCAGCTTAGATTTTCCGCAGGGGGTCTACGAG. The full variable domain, with the rest looked up from reference TRBV7-8 and TRBJ2-7, is GAGVSQSPRYKVAKRGQDVALRCDPISGHVSLFWYQQALGQGPEFLTYFQNEAQLDKSGLPSDRFFAERPEGSVSTLKIQRTQQEDSAVYLCASSLDFPQGVYEQYFGPGTRLTVT.

A note on this clone: The read terminates 3 residues before the CDR3 end, so the remaining end is supplied by the germline J gene. V and J are TRBV6-2 or TRBV6-3 and TRBJ1-5; D is possibly TRBD1 (5 bases). Deletions cut 5 bases from V and 7 bases from J, with 18 bases between. CDR1 and CDR2 (germline): MNHEY, SVGEGT. This CDR3 region has 15 residues. This CDR3 is CASSPSWTTNQPQHF. Incomplete CDR3 DNA: TGTGCCAGCAGTCCGTCTTGGACAACGAACCAGCCC.

Concerning this clone itself: The read falls 3 residues short of the CDR3 end, and the missing part is taken from the germline J gene. The chain carries TRBV20-1 and TRBJ1-5, with 7 bases that match TRBD1. The CDR3 totals 16 residues. The V segment lost 0 bases and the J segment 0 bases; nucleotides outside the gene matches: 5. Germline loops: CDR1 DFQATT, CDR2 SNEGSKA (reference sequence). This CDR3 is CSARERGLYSNQPQHF. The part of the CDR3 DNA that was read is TGCAGTGCTAGAGAAAGGGGGCTCTATAGCAATCAGCCC.

The covered CDR3 bases are TGTGCCAGCAGCTTGAAGGGGGACACTGAA. It translates to CASSLKGDTE. The whole CDR3 protein is CASSLKGDTEAFF. This sequence joins TRBV11-2 and TRBJ1-1; possibly TRBD1 for D (6 bases). Coverage ceases 3 residues before the CDR3 finishes, and the germline J gene fills in the end. The V and J ends lost 3 bases and 3 bases respectively, with 8 bases between them. CDR1 and CDR2 (germline): SGHAT, FQNNGV. This CDR3 region has 13 residues.

Note on this clone: The CDR3 end falls 3 residues outside the read, so it is completed with the germline J gene. The chain carries TRBV4-1 and TRBJ2-5, with TRBD2 identical over 8 bases. The CDR3 has 16 residues. From germline, CDR1 is MGHRA and CDR2 YSYEKL. The V and J ends lost 4 bases and 2 bases, in that order; junction bases with no gene match: 9. CDR3 protein: CASSLPGKRGQETQYF. Partial CDR3 DNA: TGCGCCAGCAGCCTCCCAGGAAAGCGGGGGCAAGAGACC.

Concerning this clone itself: Read data end 3 residues before the CDR3 end; the end is taken from the germline J gene. The V gene is TRBV11-2, the J gene TRBJ1-3, with no clear D. V was trimmed by 0 bases and J by 4 bases, leaving 7 bases between them. CDR1 SGHAT and CDR2 FQNNGV come from the germline V gene. The CDR3 runs 14 residues. CDR3 DNA (partial): TGTGCCAGCAGCTTAGAAGGAGGGGGAAACACC. This translates into CASSLEGGGNT. The full CDR3 protein is CASSLEGGGNTIYF.

As regards this clone: The read stops 3 residues short of the end of the CDR3; the missing end is completed from the germline J gene. The genes are TRBV7-9 and TRBJ2-7; 8 nucleotides match TRBD1. Germline CDR1 SEHNR, CDR2 FQNEAQ (reference sequence). With V trimmed by 4 bases and J by 1 base, 6 bases remained unmatched. The CDR3 is 15 amino acids. The CDR3 sequence is CASSSRTGMSYEQYF. The DNA read from the CDR3 is TGTGCCAGCAGCTCTAGGACAGGGATGTCCTACGAG.